Described below is a single T cell receptor beta chain sequence and its context. Its antigen is still unknown. The germline gene is not matched at one end of the junction; a read error may be the cause. Counted from cysteine to phenylalanine, this CDR3 has 13 amino acids. CDR3 DNA only is kept here, 39 bases in frame from base 1. The germline V gene (reference sequence) supplies CDR1 SSHAT and CDR2 FNYEAQ. The library was generated by the immunoSEQ multiplex PCR assay. For the multiplex PCR, a mixture combining 60 forward primers for TCR Vbeta segments and 13 reverse primers for TCR Jbeta segments was used. The CDR3 region of rearranged TCR beta genes was amplified from genomic DNA with a multiplex PCR assay. The amplified TCR beta libraries were sequenced on the Illumina HiSeq System as 87-base-pair reads. The study's processing was this. In a later analysis, some 80 million unique TCR beta chains were counted across the 666 repertoires, and roughly 11 million of these chains were shared by at least two donors. Raw reads were error-corrected and collapsed into unique sequences with a nearest-neighbor algorithm that merged closely related sequences to remove PCR and sequencing errors. To assign V, D and J gene segments, CDR3 sequences were aligned to IMGT reference sequences. For a sequence to be retained, at least a six-nucleotide match to both a V gene segment and a J gene segment was required. A rearrangement counted as productive if the CDR3 had no stop codons and remained in frame with V and J, and every other rearrangement counted as non-productive. CDR3 was defined by IMGT convention, running from the second conserved V-encoded cysteine to the conserved J-encoded phenylalanine. In an earlier analysis of roughly 580 of the donors, sequences lacking an unambiguous match to a single V gene segment were excluded. In an earlier analysis of several hundred of the donors, V segments were called functional above 56.7% productive rearrangements and were called segregating when the between-donor standard deviation exceeded 5%. A statistical classification framework was developed to diagnose cytomegalovirus status using the catalog of TCR beta chain sequences. In a later analysis, V and J genes were assigned by comparing TCR nucleotide sequences against IMGT/GENE-DB human TR gene sequences. Using the TCRdist pipeline, a later analysis assigned CDR3 sequences along with most-parsimonious VDJ recombination scenarios. A later analysis defined each TCR beta chain by its CDR3 amino acid sequence plus V-gene family, and excluded reads lacking a unique V-gene family. A later analysis removed over 500 highly shared, low-generation-probability nucleotide sequences to deal with suspected cross-contamination and a sequencing artifact. In a later analysis, a clonal expansion index was calculated for each public chain from normalized within-repertoire ranks of inferred template counts. A later analysis computed generation probabilities with a VDJ recombination model fitted to out-of-frame rearrangements, and checked the results against IGoR. In a later analysis, hypergeometric tests were used to score TCR-TCR, TCR-HLA and TCR-CMV co-occurrence, with a repertoire-size bias correction applied to TCR pairs. In a later analysis, false discovery rates were estimated by permuting HLA or CMV assignments 20 times. In a later analysis, co-occurring TCRs were grouped using DBSCAN, and TCRdist sequence similarity was added for clustering within HLA-allele-positive subsets. Repertoires with fewer than 30,000 or more than 120,000 public chains were left out of co-occurrence clustering, as were about 5 repertoires with anomalous nucleotide sharing. The clones in this table, taken by TCRdb from immuneACCESS, are in-frame only. Not every clone is retained; where verified, under half of the shortfall comes from an unresolved V gene, and the cause of the rest is unknown. That table is the source of V, J and clone size, and D and trimming were worked out from the DNA. The table held for this sample gives about 130,000 clones. Over 1.5% of the sample belongs to the ten largest clones.

The cohort consisted of 670 or so healthy bone marrow donors. All cohort members were sampled while nominally healthy, although unrecorded immune exposures were likely present. The donor was CMV seronegative and belonged to the group of 350 to 400 seronegative cohort members. A peripheral blood sample was collected from each donor, and TCR beta sequencing was performed on peripheral blood mononuclear cells. The Qiagen DNeasy Blood Extraction Kit was used to extract genomic DNA from the blood cell samples. This sample was taken from a study of cytomegalovirus exposure and HLA in healthy donors listed by TCRdb under 2017. For the study in its entirety: An earlier analysis of fewer than 750 of the donors reported 276 Gb of sequence data and about 120 million unique TCR beta sequences obtained from 180 million or so T cells. High-throughput TCR immunosequencing, statistical association of individual TCRs with disease status, and machine learning were combined to predict cytomegalovirus infection status. Every discovery cohort repertoire had been produced on one sequencing platform. The study aimed to test whether cataloging public T cell receptors could reveal signatures of past pathogen exposure. The genetic ancestry cluster associated with self-reported Caucasian donors included 65% to 90% of the roughly 360 genotyped donors. The number of donors typed differed by locus, with roughly 629-640 for A, B, C, DRB1 and DQB1, 522 for DQA1, 600 to 610 for DPA1, and 450 to 480 for DPB1. Four or five DR-DQ haplotypes were treated as single units for association and clustering because of strong linkage in the cohort. Roughly 300 gigabases of sequencing data and 70 million to 95 million unique TCR sequences made up an early release that covered fewer than 650 HLA-typed donors. Besides the first cohort of roughly 640 subjects, a separate validation cohort made up of roughly 120 different subjects was used. Rather than using new phenotypic data, the later analysis identified candidate immune exposures from TCR beta sequences and from how often those sequences occurred across donors. Using immunosequencing, the study profiled T cell repertoires from 500 to 800 subjects and related those repertoires to cytomegalovirus serostatus. Donor age, sex, ethnicity and CMV serostatus were compiled alongside the repertoire data. A later analysis re-examined previously published TCR beta repertoires from roughly 720 donors and added high-resolution HLA genotyping to investigate patterns of TCR occurrence. Class I and class II HLA loci were covered by the typing at four-digit resolution. An earlier analysis of fewer than 700 of the donors applied high-throughput TCR beta sequencing to assess whether each TCR beta V gene segment acted as functional or pseudogenic. In a later genetic analysis, genome-wide SNP genotypes for about 55% of the roughly 670 donors were used, and that subset was treated as a discovery cohort. Across 398 genotyped donors of the cohort, an average of 235,054 unique TCR beta nucleotide sequences per donor were sequenced, and roughly 17% of those sequences were non-productive. The study at large found these results: Because HLA typing was missing for some donors at each locus, association tests included only the typed subset. A later analysis associated approximately 17,000 TCR beta sequences with specific HLA alleles at a false discovery rate of 0.05. A further reported finding was that TCR beta sequences accurately predicted the HLA-A and HLA-B alleles for most subjects in the first cohort. Correlated functional status among segregating V segments might be attributable to linkage disequilibrium, but an unknown experimental factor could not be ruled out. The authors suggested that the approach could potentially be generalized to other disease states and immunological phenotypes. A later analysis found that HLA-associated TCR beta chains were more clonally expanded and had lower generation probabilities than equally common non-associated chains. The classifier was reported to diagnose cytomegalovirus status with high specificity and sensitivity in both the original and validation cohorts. Several of the top co-occurrence clusters appeared to be linked to parvovirus B19, influenza, CMV and Epstein-Barr virus, according to a later analysis. CMV serostatus was the only immune exposure information available for the cohort. Because counts were too low, roughly 16 rarely observed V segments, including chromosome 9 orphons, were left out of the earlier analysis of 500 to 750 of the donors. In an earlier analysis of about 600 of the donors, most TCR beta V segments appeared in productive rearrangements about 90% or about 30% of the time, broadly matching IMGT annotations. Only TCR beta chains were sequenced in this cohort, and the absence of alpha or paired-chain data limited detectable features. Presence/absence analyses assumed roughly uniform sequencing depth across donors, an assumption that may not hold. In a later genetic analysis, a missense DCLRE1C variant was associated with V-gene and J-gene trimming of TCR beta chains, and the association was replicated in an independent cohort. In a later genetic analysis, fewer N-insertions in productive TCRs were reported among donors in an Asian-associated ancestry cluster than the approximately 630-donor mean. The study listed 150 to 200 TCR beta chains as associated with cytomegalovirus. The sequencing pipeline was judged likely to have produced a cluster of highly shared sequence variants as a technical artifact. Some IMGT-functional V segments, including TRBV6-2 and TRBV6-3, could not be distinguished by the 87-base-pair reads and were therefore excluded. According to a later analysis, most CMV-associated TCR beta chains appeared to be HLA-restricted, and the HLA associations seemed to be driven largely by CMV exposure. According to a later analysis, TCR association rates differed among HLA loci, with DRB1 alleles showing the most associated TCRs and HLA-C alleles showing the fewest. Most TCR sequences were seen in very few donors, while some public TCRs were found in many individuals. In vitro tests confirmed that three of the cytomegalovirus-associated TCR beta chains recognize cytomegalovirus antigens. Strong co-occurrence of HLA alleles, especially DR and DQ, made assigning TCR associations to individual alleles difficult.

The sequencing input was PBMCs. The rearrangement combines TRBV7-7 with TRBJ1-1; the D gene is possibly TRBD1, with 5 bases matching. This TCR was sampled from a man between 18 and 29 years old in good health and CMV-seronegative. The DNA is as follows: TGTGCTAGCAGCCAGACAGTGAACACTGAAGCTTTCTTT. It translates to CASSQTVNTEAFF.